This T cell receptor (beta chain) was identified in a study of shared clonotypes between healthy human individuals. Across the study: Every donor yielded three CD4 naive, three CD4 memory, two CD8 naive and one CD8 memory plate. The study, taken as a whole, reports: Naive subsets tended to show greater estimated richness than memory subsets.

CDR1 is MNHEY and CDR2 is SVGAGI in the germline V gene. The CDR3 is made up of 16 amino acids. J lost 7 bases, V lost 2 bases, and 9 bases had no gene match. Repertoires were generated with immunoSEQ multiplex PCR, while TCRdb's copy carries only in-frame clones and drops some. The sample includes under 200,000 clones, over 85% seen only once; the top ten take more than 0.06%. With regard to this clone: Its antigen is unidentified.

The sequence was obtained from a woman younger than 45 in good health. This chain uses TRBV6-5 with TRBJ2-7; 12 bases line up with TRBD2. Sequencing input: naive CD4+ T cells sorted from blood. Subset defined: CD45RA+ positively selected. The CDR3 bases are TGTGCCAGCAGTTACGGGACTAGCGGGCCGCCCGGGGAGCAGTACTTC. Translating gives CASSYGTSGPPGEQYF.